This passage covers 25 T cell receptor beta chains from one sample sequenced in a study of blood T cell repertoires in COVID-19. Profiled with immunoSEQ multiplex PCR; TCRdb holds only in-frame clones, not every one. The repertoire consists of some 150,000 clones, with about 88% occurring once and the leading ten covering more than 2%. Material: peripheral blood. All receptors derive from a human donor with acute or convalescent COVID-19. The donor label of this sample is uncertain.

This clone was detected a few times. The chain carries TRBV25-1 and TRBJ2-3; TRBD2 is a possible D gene (5 bases). V shed 1 base and J shed 8 bases, with 10 bases lying between them. The germline V gene has CDR1 MGHDK and CDR2 SYGVNS. This CDR3 region has 13 residues. CDR3: CASSESDLFTQYF. CDR3 DNA sequence: TGTGCCAGCAGTGAATCGGACTTATTTACGCAGTATTTT. The whole variable domain, filled in from reference TRBV25-1 and TRBJ2-3, reads EADIYQTPRYLVIGTGKKITLECSQTMGHDKMYWYQQDPGMELHLIHYSYGVNSTEKGDLSSESTVSRIRTEHFPLTLESARPSHTSQYLCASSESDLFTQYFGPGTRLTVL.

CDR3: CASSLGQTSKNIQYF. Here the CDR3 DNA reads TGTGCCAGCAGCTTGGGTCAGACATCCAAAAACATTCAGTACTTC. The rearrangement links TRBV5-8 to TRBJ2-4; unclear D gene. Trimming took 0 bases from V and 2 from J, leaving 9 bases between them. The CDR3 is made up of 15 amino acids. Germline-derived CDR1 and CDR2 are SGHTS and YDEGEE.

The chain carries TRBV5-6 and TRBJ1-6, with no clear D. CDR3 length: 17 residues. The V gene's germline CDR1 is SGHDT and CDR2 YYEEEE. Trimming shortened V by 7 bases and J by 2 bases, and 19 bases separated the two germline ends. Here the CDR3 DNA reads TGTGCCAGCGAACTGGGAGGACCGTCCGCCTATAATTCACCCCTCCACTTT. It codes for CASELGGPSAYNSPLHF. The full variable domain, with the rest looked up from reference TRBV5-6 and TRBJ1-6, is DAGVTQSPTHLIKTRGQQVTLRCSPKSGHDTVSWYQQALGQGPQFIFQYYEEEERQRGNFPDRFSGHQFPNYSSELNVNALLLGDSALYLCASELGGPSAYNSPLHFGNGTRLTVT.

This sequence joins TRBV5-4 and TRBJ1-6, with D tentatively TRBD1 (6 bases). Germline CDR1 and CDR2: SGHNT and YYREEE (reference sequence). This CDR3 spans 14 amino acids. Trimming took 0 bases from V and 7 from J, leaving 8 bases between them. The CDR3 region has the DNA TGTGCCAGCAGCTTGGAACAGGGCAATTCACCCCTCCACTTT. This codes for CASSLEQGNSPLHF. The variable domain in full, completed from reference TRBV5-4 and TRBJ1-6, reads ETGVTQSPTHLIKTRGQQVTLRCSSQSGHNTVSWYQQALGQGPQFIFQYYREEENGRGNFPPRFSGLQFPNYSSELNVNALELDDSALYLCASSLEQGNSPLHFGNGTRLTVT.

The sample holds a few counts of this clone. The chain recombines TRBV28 with TRBJ1-2; D not certain. V lost 3 bases and J lost 6, with 14 bases in between. Germline loops: CDR1 MDHEN, CDR2 SYDVKM. CDR3 length equals 14 residues. The CDR3 loop is CASSFGKGGNGYTF. The CDR3 DNA follows: TGTGCCAGCAGTTTCGGGAAAGGAGGCAATGGCTACACCTTC.

The J gene is TRBJ2-3, the V gene TRBV7-2, with D unresolved. This CDR3 region has 12 residues. The germline V and J ends were trimmed by 6 bases and 3 bases, with 7 bases remaining between them. Germline CDR1 and CDR2: SGHTA and FQGNSA. CDR3 amino acids: CASRRGTDTQYF. CDR3 coding DNA: TGTGCCAGCAGGAGAGGTACAGATACGCAGTATTTT.

The chain links TRBV28 to TRBJ2-2, with D perhaps TRBD1 (5 bases). CDR3 length: 15 residues. Germline CDR1 and CDR2: MDHEN and SYDVKM. Trimming took 5 bases from V and 1 from J, leaving 11 bases between them. This CDR3 is CASSPSRGNTGELFF. CDR3 bases: TGTGCCAGCAGTCCATCTAGGGGGAACACCGGGGAGCTGTTTTTT.

This clone was recorded a few times. V gene TRBV7-2 combines with J gene TRBJ2-1, with 8 bases matching TRBD2. The CDR3 contains 13 residues. The germline CDR1 and CDR2 sequences are SGHTA and FQGNSA. V trimming: 1 base; J trimming: 15 bases; junction bases outside the gene matches: 8. The CDR3 reads CASSLDRAGVRFF. DNA for the CDR3: TGTGCCAGCAGCTTAGACCGAGCGGGGGTTCGGTTCTTC.

The chain uses TRBV5-1 and TRBJ1-1; weak D call: TRBD1 (5 bases). In germline, CDR1 is SGHRS, CDR2 YFSETQ. The CDR3 has 14 residues. With 1 base removed from V and 0 bases from J, the gap between germline ends came to 7 bases. The CDR3: CASSLHRLNTEAFF. The CDR3 coding sequence is TGCGCCAGCAGCTTGCACAGGCTGAACACTGAAGCTTTCTTT.

The rearrangement uses TRBV2 and TRBJ2-4; 10 nucleotides align to TRBD1. This CDR3 contains 16 residues. V dropped 2 bases and J dropped 6; count of bases not matched to a gene: 7. CDR1 and CDR2 from the germline V gene are SNHLY and FYNNEI. CDR3 DNA sequence: TGTGCCAGCAGTGAAACGGGACAGGGGATGGGAAACATTCAGTACTTC. Residues: CASSETGQGMGNIQYF.

The chain couples TRBV11-2 to TRBJ1-1; 8 nucleotides line up with TRBD1. V gave up 5 bases and J gave up 5 bases; unmatched junction bases: 13. The CDR3 is 16 residues long. Germline loops: CDR1 SGHAT, CDR2 FQNNGV. CDR3 residues: CASSRSDRGAGTEAFF. CDR3 sequence (DNA): TGTGCCAGCAGCAGAAGCGACAGGGGCGCGGGGACTGAAGCTTTCTTT.

V usage is TRBV7-9 and J usage is TRBJ1-6; weak D call: TRBD1 (5 bases). CDR1 is SEHNR and CDR2 is FQNEAQ in the germline V gene (reference sequence). CDR3 length equals 16 residues. With 5 bases removed from V and 9 bases from J, the gap between germline ends came to 20 bases. The CDR3 is CASSPGGGAEGSPLHF. CDR3 nucleotide sequence: TGTGCCAGCAGCCCAGGTGGAGGGGCGGAGGGTTCACCCCTCCACTTT.

The genes are TRBV7-9 and TRBJ2-7, with a possible D match to TRBD1 (5 bases). Trimming stripped 0 bases from V and 3 bases from J, with 12 bases between. Germline CDR1 reads SEHNR; CDR2 reads FQNEAQ (reference sequence). The CDR3 sequence is 15 residues long. Here the CDR3 reads CASSLAGTGSYEQYV. The CDR3 DNA reads TGTGCCAGCAGCTTAGCGGGCACAGGCAGCTACGAGCAGTACGTC.

The J gene is TRBJ2-1, the V gene TRBV29-1, with a tentative D call TRBD1 (6 bases). Trimming took off 7 bases at V and 0 bases at J, with 10 bases between the two ends. The CDR3 consists of 13 residues. Germline V gene sequence: CDR1 SQVTM, CDR2 ANQGSEA. The CDR3 loop is CSGGGFSYNEQFF. DNA of the CDR3: TGCAGCGGTGGGGGCTTCTCCTACAATGAGCAGTTCTTC.

The chain has TRBV25-1 and TRBJ2-6; D remains unclear. V lost 4 bases and J lost 0, with 4 bases in between. Germline V gene lookup returns CDR1 MGHDK and CDR2 SYGVNS. The CDR3 contains 14 residues. In DNA form, the CDR3 reads TGTGCCAGCAGTGCCTTCTCTGGGGCCAACGTCCTGACTTTC. This encodes CASSAFSGANVLTF.

V is TRBV7-5 and J is TRBJ2-5; the D segment call TRBD2 is taken from the table without a DNA check. TRBV7-5 is termed a pseudogene. The CDR3 contains 9 residues. The CDR3 region is CARLSAQYF. The CDR3 DNA reads as TGTGCCAGATTATCGGCCCAGTACTTC.

As DNA, the CDR3 is TGTGCCAGCAGCTTAGGCGCGGACTACTATGGCTACACCTTC. Protein product: CASSLGADYYGYTF. The chain links TRBV7-8 to TRBJ1-2; D remains ambiguous. The CDR3 sequence is 14 residues long. Germline CDR1 reads SGHVS; CDR2 reads FQNEAQ. V shed 1 base and J shed 3 bases, with 9 bases lying between them.

The chain couples TRBV7-9 to TRBJ2-7, with TRBD2 as a possible D gene (5 bases). Germline CDR1 is SEHNR and CDR2 is FQNEAQ (reference sequence). This CDR3 region has 13 residues. The V gene lost 9 bases and the J gene lost 1 base, with 13 bases spanning the gap. The CDR3 DNA is TGTGCCAGTCAGTCGGGGAGTTCCTACGAGCAGTACGTC. It codes for CASQSGSSYEQYV.

The chain uses TRBV5-4 and TRBJ1-1, with 8 bases identical to TRBD1. The CDR3 extends over 15 amino acids. The germline V gene has CDR1 SGHNT and CDR2 YYREEE (reference sequence). Trimming took 1 base from V and 2 from J; bases not matched to a gene: 4. The CDR3: CASSLQGAVNTEAFF. The CDR3 nucleotides are TGTGCCAGCAGCTTGCAGGGGGCGGTTAACACTGAAGCTTTCTTT.

J is TRBJ2-7 and V is TRBV7-2; D unresolved. V lost 3 bases, J lost 6 bases, and 9 bases lay in between. From germline, CDR1 is SGHTA and CDR2 FQGNSA. This CDR3 contains 12 residues. Here the CDR3 reads CASSFGYPEQYF. DNA for the CDR3: TGTGCCAGCAGCTTCGGGTATCCCGAGCAGTACTTC.

This clone showed up just a few times. This chain links TRBV6-6 with TRBJ1-4; the D gene is possibly TRBD1 (5 bases). CDR1 and CDR2 from the germline V gene are MNHNY and SVGAGI (reference sequence). V gave up 0 bases and J gave up 2 bases, with 7 bases separating them. The CDR3 is 15 amino acids. CDR3 in amino acids: CASSYSAGTNEKLFF. CDR3 in DNA: TGTGCCAGCAGTTACTCAGCAGGGACTAATGAAAAACTGTTTTTT.

This clone was seen once. The chain recombines TRBV5-1 with TRBJ2-5, with 9 bases that match TRBD2. Per germline, CDR1 SGHRS and CDR2 YFSETQ. The CDR3 extends over 14 amino acids. The ends lost 0 bases at V and 4 bases at J; junction bases unmatched: 1. The CDR3 reads CASSLVSGGETQYF. The CDR3 DNA sequence: TGCGCCAGCAGCTTGGTTAGCGGGGGAGAGACCCAGTACTTC. Variable domain in full (rest from reference TRBV5-1 and TRBJ2-5): KAGVTQTPRYLIKTRGQQVTLSCSPISGHRSVSWYQQTPGQGLQFLFEYFSETQRNKGNFPGRFSGRQFSNSRSEMNVSTLELGDSALYLCASSLVSGGETQYFGPGTRLLVL.

V gene TRBV21-1 combines with J gene TRBJ1-1. TRBV21-1 is a listed pseudogene. This CDR3 comprises 19 residues. CDR3 residues: CASSKGFPPRDGRNTEAFF. The CDR3 coding sequence is TGTGCCAGCAGCAAAGGATTCCCCCCTCGGGACGGGAGGAACACTGAAGCTTTCTTT.

This chain uses TRBV5-1 with TRBJ2-2; TRBD2 might be the D (6 bases). Germline V gives CDR1 SGHRS, CDR2 YFSETQ. V shed 5 bases and J shed 3 bases, with 8 bases lying between them. The CDR3 sequence is 13 residues long. The CDR3 sequence: CASRRGDTGELFF. The CDR3 DNA reads as TGCGCCAGCAGACGCGGGGACACCGGGGAGCTGTTTTTT.

DNA for the CDR3: TGTGCCAGCCCAGGGCAGGGGAGCACAGATACGCAGTATTTT. It yields the protein CASPGQGSTDTQYF. The rearrangement links TRBV2 to TRBJ2-3; D may be TRBD1 (6 bases). Trimming cost V 8 bases and J 0 bases, with 12 bases left between them. Germline V lookup: CDR1 SNHLY, CDR2 FYNNEI. The CDR3 is 14 residues long.